This TCR beta chain was found in a study of shared clonotypes between healthy human individuals. Details on this clone: What it recognizes is unknown. The identical CDR3 is also encoded by other nucleotide sequences in the sample.

Study-level findings and limits: For sorted subsets, rarefaction showed incomplete sequencing despite large depth.

Produced via immunoSEQ multiplex PCR; TCRdb's table is partial and in-frame only. Among about 2.4 million clones listed, 80% to 95% were seen once. The clonotype comes from a man aged 18 to 35 in good health. Some clones in this sample may be carry-over from other donors' samples. The sequenced material came from naive CD4+ T cells from PBMCs. Noted subset: CD45RA+ positively selected.

CDR3 loop: CASSLGAYTEAFF. Written as DNA, the CDR3 is TGTGCCAGCAGCTTAGGTGCGTACACTGAAGCTTTCTTT. The chain is built from TRBV7-2 and TRBJ1-1; D remains ambiguous. The germline V and J ends were trimmed by 1 base and 3 bases, with 6 bases remaining between them. The CDR3 consists of 13 residues. CDR1 is SGHTA and CDR2 is FQGNSA in the germline V gene.